The 3 T cell receptor beta chains reported below all come from one sample, sequenced in a study of CD8 T cells in ankylosing spondylitis. TCRdb fed the 5' RACE reads into MiXCR, producing one record per CDR3 protein. The data contain approximately 150,000 distinct CDR3 sequences, 30% to 35% of them seen just once; the ten biggest clones take up around 6%. The specimen sequenced was synovial fluid, either unsorted or a sorted T cell fraction (not recorded which). The receptors here all came from a male donor with ankylosing spondylitis.

This clonotype is classed as medium-sized. The chain has TRBV29-1 and TRBJ2-1, with TRBD1 identical over 7 bases. Germline lookup yields CDR1 SQVTM and CDR2 ANQGSEA. This CDR3 is built from 15 residues. V dropped 5 bases and J dropped 1; count of bases not matched to a gene: 8. CDR3 in amino acids: CSVRRDRGSYNEQFF. The CDR3 coding sequence is TGCAGCGTTCGCCGGGACAGAGGGTCCTACAATGAGCAGTTCTTC.

This clonotype appeared a few times. V is TRBV29-1 and J is TRBJ2-5, with a possible D match to TRBD1 (5 bases). The CDR3 contains 12 residues. Trimming stripped 5 bases from V and 4 bases from J, with 11 bases between. Germline CDR1 SQVTM, CDR2 ANQGSEA. Here the CDR3 reads CSVRTLSETQYF. The CDR3 coding sequence is TGCAGCGTTCGGACACTATCAGAGACCCAGTACTTC.

The sample holds many counts of this clonotype. The rearrangement links TRBV12-3 or TRBV12-4 to TRBJ1-4; D gene ambiguous. The CDR3 consists of 13 residues. The ends were cut back, 6 bases at V and 15 bases at J, with 20 bases in the middle. In nucleotides, the CDR3 is TGTGCCAGCAGCCCAATCGGAACCCATGGGATGTTTTTT. Amino acid sequence: CASSPIGTHGMFF.